The rows below give T cell receptor beta chains drawn from one sample of a study of T cell repertoires in cytomegalovirus infection. TCRdb reprocessed the reads with MiXCR, giving one entry per CDR3 protein. The sample lists about 700,000 distinct CDR3 sequences, about 30% seen once, with around a sixth in the top ten. For these receptors, no antigen is known. The sample in question was cultured PBMCs, obtained from culture after CMV antigen stimulation. All receptors derive from a human donor in good health (CMV status not recorded). Some clones in this sample may be carry-over from other donors' samples. Each CDR3 is given with its conserved first and last residue. A D gene is named only where the DNA matches it firmly. Some rows have no size entry. The others give once, few or many, or a class for an expanded clone.

J: TRBJ2-3
V: TRBV2
size: NA
D: NA
DNA: TGTGCCAGCAGTGGGAAGGCCAGCACAGATACGCAGTATTTT
CDR3: CASSGKASTDTQYF

J: TRBJ2-4
V: TRBV29-1
size: NA
D: NA
DNA: TGCAGCGTTGCGGAGGGTTTGGGGTCTAGCTTC
CDR3: CSVAEGLGSSF

J: TRBJ2-5
V: TRBV18
size: NA
D: NA
DNA: TGTGCCAGCTCACCGGGGACGGCTCGAGAGACCCAGTACTTC
CDR3: CASSPGTARETQYF

J: TRBJ2-5
V: TRBV18
size: NA
D: NA
DNA: TGTGCCAGCTCAACACTTCAAGAGACCCAGTACTTC
CDR3: CASSTLQETQYF

J: TRBJ2-4
V: TRBV7-2
size: many
D: NA
DNA: TGTGCCAGCAGCCCTGGGGGGAGAAACATTCAGTACTTC
CDR3: CASSPGGRNIQYF

J: TRBJ2-1
V: TRBV6-2/TRBV6-3
size: NA
D: NA
DNA: TGTGCCAGCAAACCCCCCCCTTTTGAAAATAACAATGAGCAGTTCTTC
CDR3: CASKPPPFENNNEQFF

J: TRBJ1-6
V: TRBV14
size: NA
D: NA
DNA: TGTGCCAGCAGCCAAGATCTGGTTTGGTCACCCCTCCACTTT
CDR3: CASSQDLVWSPLHF

J: TRBJ1-1
V: TRBV29-1
size: NA
D: NA
DNA: TGCAGCGTAACAGAGAGCACTGAAGCTTTCTTT
CDR3: CSVTESTEAFF

J: TRBJ2-1
V: TRBV7-2
size: many
D: TRBD2
DNA: TGTGCCAGCACCCGGACTAGCGGAGCCAATGAGCAGTTCTTC
CDR3: CASTRTSGANEQFF

J: TRBJ2-5
V: TRBV7-6
size: many
D: NA
DNA: TGTGCCAGCAGCACCGACAGTAGCAAGACGACCCAGTACTTC
CDR3: CASSTDSSKTTQYF

J: TRBJ1-5
V: TRBV18
size: few
D: NA
DNA: TGTGCCAGCTCACCACCGGGTCCGGGCGATCAGCCCCAGCATTTT
CDR3: CASSPPGPGDQPQHF

J: TRBJ2-7
V: TRBV7-2
size: few
D: NA
DNA: TGTGCCAGCAGAGCGGACGGCTACGAGCAGTACTTC
CDR3: CASRADGYEQYF

J: TRBJ2-5
V: TRBV4-3
size: few
D: NA
DNA: TGCGCGGGTGCTGGAGAGGGTGAAGAGACCCAGTACTTC
CDR3: CAGAGEGEETQYF

J: TRBJ2-1
V: TRBV12-3/TRBV12-4
size: NA
D: NA
DNA: TGTGCCAGCAGCCGCGGGACAGATTACAATGAGCAGTTCTTC
CDR3: CASSRGTDYNEQFF

J: TRBJ1-2
V: TRBV7-9
size: many
D: TRBD1
DNA: TGTGCCAGCAGCACCTGGGACAGGGGATCGGAAGGCTACACCTTC
CDR3: CASSTWDRGSEGYTF

J: TRBJ2-2
V: TRBV7-8
size: few
D: NA
DNA: TGTGCCAGCAGCTTATTGTACTTCCTATCCACCGGGGAGCTGTTTTTT
CDR3: CASSLLYFLSTGELFF

J: TRBJ2-3
V: TRBV7-2
size: NA
D: TRBD2
DNA: TGTGCCAGCAGCGCAACTAGCGGGGGGTTAGATACGCAGTATTTT
CDR3: CASSATSGGLDTQYF

J: TRBJ2-5
V: TRBV11-1
size: NA
D: TRBD1
DNA: TGTGCCAGCAGCCCCAGGACAGGGAAAGGAGAGACCCAGTACTTC
CDR3: CASSPRTGKGETQYF

J: TRBJ2-2
V: TRBV7-2
size: many
D: NA
DNA: TGTGCCAGCAGAACAAGCGGCGAAAACACCGGGGAGCTGTTTTTT
CDR3: CASRTSGENTGELFF

J: TRBJ2-2
V: TRBV19
size: few
D: NA
DNA: TGTGCCAGTAGCCCGGTCACGAACACCGGGGAGCTGTTTTTT
CDR3: CASSPVTNTGELFF

J: TRBJ2-5
V: TRBV12-3/TRBV12-4
size: NA
D: NA
DNA: TGTGCCAGCAGTGTAGACGGGACCCAGTACTTC
CDR3: CASSVDGTQYF

J: TRBJ2-3
V: TRBV30
size: few
D: NA
DNA: TGTGCCTGGAGTCACTCAGGGGCGGGAGTCTCTGATACGCAGTATTTT
CDR3: CAWSHSGAGVSDTQYF

J: TRBJ1-4
V: TRBV27
size: NA
D: NA
DNA: TGTGCCAGCAGTGGCAGCGGGGGGGCACCTAATGAAAAACTGTTTTTT
CDR3: CASSGSGGAPNEKLFF

J: TRBJ2-7
V: TRBV20-1
size: NA
D: TRBD1
DNA: TGCAGTGCGTGCGGACAGGGTATCTCCTACGAGCAGTACTTC
CDR3: CSACGQGISYEQYF

J: TRBJ2-5
V: TRBV18
size: few
D: NA
DNA: TGTGCCAGCTCGTCCTCAGGGTTCCAAGAGACCCAGTACTTC
CDR3: CASSSSGFQETQYF

J: TRBJ1-1
V: TRBV12-5
size: NA
D: NA
DNA: TGTGCTAGTGGTAACCGGGAAAACCCCGGGGCTGAAGCTTTCTTT
CDR3: CASGNRENPGAEAFF

J: TRBJ1-1
V: TRBV12-3/TRBV12-4
size: NA
D: NA
DNA: TGTGCCAGCAGTACGACCAGGGGCGGCGGCACTGAAGCTTTCTTT
CDR3: CASSTTRGGGTEAFF

J: TRBJ1-5
V: TRBV2
size: NA
D: NA
DNA: TGTGCCAGCAGTGCTGAGGGGGTGGACTATCAGCCCCAGCATTTT
CDR3: CASSAEGVDYQPQHF

J: TRBJ2-7
V: TRBV7-9
size: few
D: TRBD2
DNA: TGTGCCAGCAGCCTCCCGGGACTAGCGGGAGCTCGTCAGTACTTC
CDR3: CASSLPGLAGARQYF

J: TRBJ1-5
V: TRBV9
size: NA
D: TRBD1
DNA: TGTGCCAGCAGCGTAGGACAGGGAGATCAGCCCCAGCATTTT
CDR3: CASSVGQGDQPQHF

J: TRBJ2-7
V: TRBV3-1
size: NA
D: NA
DNA: TGTGCCAGCAGCCAGACATCGTTGACCGAGCAGTACTTC
CDR3: CASSQTSLTEQYF

J: TRBJ2-5
V: TRBV6-1
size: few
D: NA
DNA: TGTGCCAGCACCCTTGGGGGGTCCAGGGAGACCCAGTACTTC
CDR3: CASTLGGSRETQYF

J: TRBJ1-5
V: TRBV15
size: NA
D: NA
DNA: TGTGCCACCAGCAGAGATATCGGGGGCGATCAGCCCCAGCATTTT
CDR3: CATSRDIGGDQPQHF

J: TRBJ2-3
V: TRBV7-8
size: many
D: TRBD2
DNA: TGTGCCAGCAGCTTAAGGCGGGGGGGCGCAGATACGCAGTATTTT
CDR3: CASSLRRGGADTQYF

J: TRBJ2-1
V: TRBV27
size: few
D: TRBD2
DNA: TGTGCCAGCAGCCAAAGACTAGCGGGAGGGTCACCCTACAATGAGCAGTTCTTC
CDR3: CASSQRLAGGSPYNEQFF

J: TRBJ1-5
V: TRBV6-2/TRBV6-3
size: once
D: NA
DNA: TGTGCCAGCAGTCCTGTGAATCAGCCCCAGCATTTT
CDR3: CASSPVNQPQHF

J: TRBJ2-7
V: TRBV28
size: NA
D: NA
DNA: TGTGCCAGCCGGGGGGCCCTCTACGAGCAGTACTTC
CDR3: CASRGALYEQYF

J: TRBJ1-5
V: TRBV6-5
size: few
D: NA
DNA: TGTGCCAGCAGCAGCCAAGTAGGAAATCAGCCCCAGCATTTT
CDR3: CASSSQVGNQPQHF

J: TRBJ2-1
V: TRBV7-9
size: few
D: TRBD2
DNA: TGTGCCAGCAGCTTTGAGCGGGGGATTCTAGGAGAGCAGTTCTTC
CDR3: CASSFERGILGEQFF

J: TRBJ1-5
V: TRBV28
size: NA
D: NA
DNA: TGTGCCAGCAGCATAGGGGTGACAGCGACCCGCAATCAGCCCCAGCATTTT
CDR3: CASSIGVTATRNQPQHF

J: TRBJ2-1
V: TRBV12-3/TRBV12-4
size: few
D: TRBD1
DNA: TGTGCCAGCAGCCCGATCCCGGGACAGGGGAGCTCTAGCTCCTACAATGAGCAGTTCTTC
CDR3: CASSPIPGQGSSSSYNEQFF

J: TRBJ2-1
V: TRBV7-2
size: many
D: NA
DNA: TGTGCCAGCAGCGCCGGAGGGAGCAGGGGGGTGACGAAGTTCTTC
CDR3: CASSAGGSRGVTKFF

J: TRBJ1-6
V: TRBV12-3/TRBV12-4
size: NA
D: NA
DNA: TGTGCCAGCAGTTTTCAGGGATGGGATTCACCCCTCCACTTT
CDR3: CASSFQGWDSPLHF

J: TRBJ2-7
V: TRBV4-2
size: NA
D: NA
DNA: TGTGCCAGCAGCCAAGTTATCACAGGGGAGGACGAGCAGTACTTC
CDR3: CASSQVITGEDEQYF

J: TRBJ2-7
V: TRBV7-9
size: few
D: TRBD1
DNA: TGTGCCAGCAGAGCTACCGGGACAGTGATTTACGAGCAGTACTTC
CDR3: CASRATGTVIYEQYF